These 4 T cell receptor beta chains were all obtained from the same sample, sequenced in a study of CD8 T cells in Susac syndrome. Reverse transcription used about 0.5 to 1 ug RNA and random hexamers. TCRdb fed the immunoSEQ multiplex PCR reads into MiXCR, producing one record per CDR3 protein. The sample yields roughly 190,000 distinct CDR3 sequences, roughly 90% seen once. The sample consisted of CD4+ T cells from PBMCs. The source of these receptors is a human donor with Susac syndrome.

This sequence joins TRBV9 and TRBJ2-5; 7 bases line up with TRBD1. Germline V gene data show CDR1 as SGDLS and CDR2 as YYNGEE. This CDR3 has 15 amino acids. Germline trimming cut 0 bases from V and 7 bases from J; bases unmatched to any gene: 9. In DNA, the CDR3 is TGTGCCAGCAGCGTAGGATACAGGGCAGGGGGGACCCAGTACTTC. Encoded protein: CASSVGYRAGGTQYF.

The V call is TRBV7-6, the J call TRBJ2-1; tentatively, D is TRBD1 (5 bases). Trimming removed 5 bases at V and 0 bases at J, with 11 bases between. The CDR3 is 15 amino acids. CDR1 and CDR2 from the germline V gene are SGHVS and FNYEAQ. The CDR3 region is CASSQDKSSYNEQFF. In DNA form, the CDR3 reads TGTGCCAGCAGCCAGGACAAGAGCTCCTACAATGAGCAGTTCTTC.

The chain joins TRBV5-1 to TRBJ2-7; D call uncertain. This CDR3 is built from 13 residues. Trimming removed 3 bases from V and 3 bases from J, with 10 bases in between. Germline assignment: CDR1 SGHRS and CDR2 YFSETQ. Here the CDR3 DNA reads TGCGCCAGCAGCTCACGGACGGGCTACGAGCAGTACTTC. As protein: CASSSRTGYEQYF.

This rearrangement joins TRBV30 to TRBJ2-5, with D maybe TRBD2 (6 bases). V was shortened by 1 base and J by 2 bases, with 17 bases between the two germline ends. This CDR3 has 16 residues. CDR1 and CDR2 (germline): GTSNPN, SVGIG (reference sequence). The CDR3 DNA is TGTGCCTGGAGTGACCTGATGTTGCGGGGACAAGAGACCCAGTACTTC. It yields the protein CAWSDLMLRGQETQYF.